What follows are 20 T cell receptor beta chains derived from one specimen sequenced in a study of blood T cells in healthy people across ages. A second roughly 6 to 12 cycle PCR used barcoded and J-beta primers. Via MiXCR, TCRdb re-called the 5' RACE reads, giving one row per CDR3 protein. The profile shows hundreds of thousands of distinct CDR3 sequences, approximately 48% of them singletons. Sequencing was carried out using blood. These receptors all come from a man in his 60s in good health.

The chain is built from TRBV25-1 and TRBJ1-2; 8 nucleotides align to TRBD1. There are 13 residues in the CDR3. The trim removed 6 bases at V and 4 bases at J, leaving 4 bases unmatched. From germline, CDR1 is MGHDK and CDR2 SYGVNS. CDR3 in amino acids: CASSRQGLYGYTF. The CDR3 region has the DNA TGTGCCAGCAGCCGACAGGGGCTCTATGGCTACACCTTC.

Remarks on this clonotype: This sequence may be a read error, since a much larger clone differs from it by one base. As DNA, the CDR3 is TGTGCCAGCAGCTGGGTCGGGGCTAGCACAGATACGCAGTATTTT. It codes for CASSWVGASTDTQYF. The chain couples TRBV5-5 to TRBJ2-3; D could derive from TRBD1 or TRBD2 (5 bases each). The CDR3 is 15 residues long. V lost 3 bases and J lost 0, with 11 bases in between. Germline assignment: CDR1 SGHKS and CDR2 YYEKEE (reference sequence).

This clonotype has only a few counts. The CDR3 reads CASSKPRDFSYGYTF. The DNA for the CDR3 is TGTGCCAGCAGCAAACCCCGGGACTTCAGCTATGGCTACACCTTC. The genes are TRBV21-1 and TRBJ1-2. TRBV21-1 is described as a pseudogene. The CDR3 covers 15 residues.

This clonotype was seen more than once but under ten times. This rearrangement joins TRBV30 to TRBJ1-2, with unresolved D. In germline, CDR1 is GTSNPN, CDR2 SVGIG (reference sequence). V lost 1 base to trimming and J lost 6 bases, with 9 bases between them. CDR3 length equals 12 residues. CDR3 sequence reads: CAWSGSGNGYTF. CDR3 DNA sequence: TGTGCCTGGAGTGGGTCTGGGAATGGCTACACCTTC.

The chain joins TRBV10-3 to TRBJ2-2; TRBD1 agrees at 7 bases. Germline-derived CDR1 and CDR2 are ENHRY and SYGVKD. The CDR3 spans 16 residues. The junction had 5 bases not matched to a gene; V was cut back by 0 bases and J by 4 bases. The CDR3 sequence: CAISESIRQGTGELFF. DNA of the CDR3: TGTGCCATCAGTGAGTCGATTCGACAGGGCACCGGGGAGCTGTTTTTT.

The chain joins TRBV5-4 to TRBJ2-3; TRBD1 aligns across 8 bases. The CDR3 loop spans 15 amino acids. Germline lookup yields CDR1 SGHNT and CDR2 YYREEE (reference sequence). V trimming: 2 bases; J trimming: 4 bases; junction bases outside the gene matches: 6. In DNA, the CDR3 is TGTGCCAGCAGCTTCGGACAGGGAAGGGCAGATACGCAGTATTTT. Translating gives CASSFGQGRADTQYF.

The chain links TRBV6-5 to TRBJ2-1; 7 nucleotides agree with TRBD1. The assigned J gene may be wrong: the sequence end matches TRBJ2-7 better. The germline V gene has CDR1 MNHEY and CDR2 SVGAGI. The CDR3 loop spans 14 amino acids. DNA for the CDR3: TGTGCCAGCAGTAAAGGGGGCTCCTACAATGAGCAGTACTTC. Its translation is CASSKGGSYNEQYF.

The V and J genes are TRBV29-1 and TRBJ2-7; TRBD1 might be the D (6 bases). CDR3 length: 15 residues. V gave up 1 base and J gave up 5 bases, with 18 bases separating them. Germline CDR1 SQVTM, CDR2 ANQGSEA. Here the CDR3 reads CSVEGRTALGDEQYF. DNA of the CDR3: TGCAGCGTTGAAGGAAGGACAGCCCTAGGAGACGAGCAGTACTTC.

CDR3: CASSSLQGAPSGELFF. DNA for the CDR3: TGTGCCAGCAGTTCCCTCCAGGGGGCCCCGTCCGGGGAGCTGTTTTTT. The rearrangement joins TRBV27 to TRBJ2-2; 8 bases fit TRBD1. Germline loops: CDR1 MNHEY, CDR2 SMNVEV (reference sequence). CDR3 length: 16 amino acids. The ends lost 4 bases at V and 6 bases at J; junction bases unmatched: 10.

The chain has TRBV25-1 and TRBJ1-1; unclear D gene. The CDR3 loop spans 12 amino acids. In germline, CDR1 is MGHDK, CDR2 SYGVNS. The V and J ends lost 5 bases and 6 bases respectively, with 10 bases between them. The CDR3 is CASSKGGPEAFF. CDR3 in DNA: TGTGCCAGCAGTAAAGGTGGTCCTGAAGCTTTCTTT. Full variable domain (missing parts from reference TRBV25-1 and TRBJ1-1): EADIYQTPRYLVIGTGKKITLECSQTMGHDKMYWYQQDPGMELHLIHYSYGVNSTEKGDLSSESTVSRIRTEHFPLTLESARPSHTSQYLCASSKGGPEAFFGQGTRLTVV.

This clonotype has only a few counts. This chain joins TRBV6-5 and TRBJ2-5; D may match TRBD1 or TRBD2 (5 bases each). Looked up from germline, CDR1 is MNHEY and CDR2 is SVGAGI. Trimming stripped 5 bases from V and 4 bases from J, with 17 bases between. This CDR3 comprises 15 residues. The CDR3 DNA follows: TGTGCCAGCAGTGCCACGAGGGGAAGGGGAGAGACCCAGTACTTC. Its translation is CASSATRGRGETQYF.

The chain uses TRBV6-2 or TRBV6-3 and TRBJ2-5; TRBD2 matches 7 bases. Germline V gene data show CDR1 as MNHEY and CDR2 as SVGEGT. V lost 7 bases and J lost 2; bases outside the gene matches: 19. This CDR3 spans 18 amino acids. CDR3 sequence (DNA): TGTGCCAGCACCCCTTACAGGTGGGAAGTCGGGAGGCAAGAGACCCAGTACTTC. It translates to CASTPYRWEVGRQETQYF.

The V and J genes are TRBV7-2 and TRBJ2-3; D is tentatively TRBD1 or TRBD2 (5 bases each). Germline V gene lookup returns CDR1 SGHTA and CDR2 FQGNSA. The CDR3 loop spans 16 amino acids. V gave up 1 base and J gave up 4 bases, with 15 bases separating them. For the CDR3, the DNA is TGTGCCAGCAGCTTAGGGGTGGGGGTTCGTTCAGATACGCAGTATTTT. It codes for CASSLGVGVRSDTQYF.

The chain is built from TRBV7-9 and TRBJ2-5; D remains ambiguous. From germline, CDR1 is SEHNR and CDR2 FQNEAQ (reference sequence). The CDR3 contains 13 residues. The germline V and J ends were trimmed by 7 bases and 4 bases, with 13 bases remaining between them. CDR3 amino acids: CASKSLPGETQYF. The CDR3 DNA reads TGTGCCAGCAAGTCCCTCCCGGGAGAGACCCAGTACTTC.

The V and J genes are TRBV6-6 and TRBJ2-1; D not certain. The CDR3 extends over 15 amino acids. V lost 8 bases to trimming and J lost 6 bases, with 20 bases between them. Per the germline V gene, CDR1 is MNHNY and CDR2 is SVGAGI (reference sequence). For the CDR3, the DNA is TGTGCCAGCCGTGCTATAGGAGCATCGGGCAATGAGCAGTTCTTC. It codes for CASRAIGASGNEQFF.

The sample holds a few counts of this clonotype. The V gene is TRBV7-2, the J gene TRBJ2-5, with 9 bases fitting TRBD2. The CDR3 runs to 14 residues. Trimming at V came to 3 bases and at J to 5 bases, leaving 4 bases not matched to a gene. In germline, CDR1 is SGHTA, CDR2 FQGNSA. The CDR3 region has the DNA TGTGCCAGCAGCTTTAGCGGGGGCGTTGAGACCCAGTACTTC. It encodes CASSFSGGVETQYF.

This chain joins TRBV7-9 and TRBJ2-4; D is ambiguous. The better agreement between TRBJ2-5 and the DNA end casts doubt on the J call. Germline V gene data show CDR1 as SEHNR and CDR2 as FQNEAQ (reference sequence). The CDR3 is made up of 14 amino acids. The CDR3 region is CASSFVVNQETQYF. DNA of the CDR3: TGTGCCAGCAGCTTCGTAGTGAACCAAGAGACCCAGTACTTC.

With regard to this clonotype: At one end, the junction sequence differs from germline, possibly due to a read error. V usage is TRBV4-1 and J usage is TRBJ2-3; 10 bases are a match to TRBD1. CDR1 MGHRA and CDR2 YSYEKL come from the germline V gene. This CDR3 contains 17 residues. DNA for the CDR3: TGCGCCTGCAGCCCTGGGATGAGGGACAGGGGTACAGATACGCAGTATTTT. Its translation: CACSPGMRDRGTDTQYF.

J is TRBJ2-2 and V is TRBV6-2 or TRBV6-3, with TRBD1 matching over 8 bases. The junction had 11 bases not matched to a gene; V was cut back by 4 bases and J by 7 bases. The CDR3 contains 16 residues. From germline, CDR1 is MNHEY and CDR2 SVGEGT. The CDR3 loop is CASSSSGTGWGGELFF. The CDR3 DNA is TGTGCCAGCAGTTCCTCCGGGACAGGCTGGGGCGGGGAGCTGTTTTTT.

The chain uses TRBV29-1 and TRBJ2-1, with D perhaps matching TRBD1 or TRBD2 (6 bases each). The J call could be wrong; TRBJ2-7 is a better fit for the DNA end. CDR3 size: 14 residues. The V gene's germline CDR1 is SQVTM and CDR2 ANQGSEA. CDR3 in amino acids: CSVEGGAAYNEQYF. As DNA, the CDR3 is TGCAGCGTTGAAGGGGGGGCCGCCTACAATGAGCAGTACTTC.